This T cell receptor beta chain comes out of a study of T cell responses to AZD1222 COVID-19 vaccine. Some clones are missing from TCRdb's copy, which holds only in-frame ones; the method was immunoSEQ multiplex PCR. Of 180,000 or so clones detected, roughly 92% appear once; the ten largest clones hold more than 0.8%. For this clone: No antigen is known for it.

CDR3 length: 18 amino acids. Notes on the study in general: As reported, nearly half of all spike-specific TCRs target variant regions that are unmutated.

The sample was peripheral blood, taken 28 days after the second AZD1222 dose. The chain couples TRBV12-1 to TRBJ1-3; TRBD1 is the table's D call and was not checked against the DNA. TRBV12-1 is an annotated pseudogene. The clonotype comes from an adult who received the AZD1222 COVID-19 vaccine. The CDR3 DNA reads TGTGCCAGCATCCCTTCGGGACAGGGGGCTTTCGGTGGAAACACCATATATTTT. As protein: CASIPSGQGAFGGNTIYF.